The rows below give T cell receptor beta chains drawn from one sample of a study of T cells expressing NK-cell markers. TCRdb reprocessed the 5' RACE reads, keeping one entry per CDR3 protein, no DNA. Recorded for this sample: about 410,000 distinct CDR3 sequences. Input material: blood T cells: a sorted CD56 or NKG2C T cell subset, CD4+ or CD8+ T cells, or bulk PBMC T cells (not recorded which). These receptors were collected from a woman in her forties or fifties in good health. Each CDR3 is given with its conserved first and last residue.

V	J	CDR3
TRBV12-3/TRBV12-4	TRBJ2-6	CASSRDGDAGANVLTF
TRBV20-1	TRBJ2-4	CSAPPQSKNIQYF
TRBV4-1	TRBJ2-2	CASSQGQGFTGELFF
TRBV6-6	TRBJ1-2	CASSQGQIYGYTF
TRBV7-9	TRBJ2-3	CASSLRGGVEEGEADTQYF
TRBV2	TRBJ2-1	CASSMGQALLYNEQFF
TRBV28	TRBJ2-4	CASSLERVGDIQYF
TRBV2	TRBJ1-1	CASSAREGSTEAFF
TRBV9	TRBJ1-2	CASSVPDYGYTF
TRBV12-3/TRBV12-4	TRBJ2-3	CASSPGLAGGDTQYF
TRBV20-1	TRBJ2-5	CSARDLVQLETQYF
TRBV12-3/TRBV12-4	TRBJ1-2	CASSAYGQALGYTF
TRBV5-1	TRBJ1-6	CASSLAGPRYSPLHF
TRBV12-3/TRBV12-4	TRBJ2-7	CASSLAQRGMREQYF
TRBV4-1	TRBJ2-4	CASSQDTREGQKNIQYF
TRBV7-9	TRBJ2-1	CASSLELAGVVEQFF
TRBV7-9	TRBJ1-1	CASSLSRGAEAEAFF
TRBV19	TRBJ2-7	CASSSRTSYEQYF
TRBV4-1	TRBJ2-3	CASKQGGTDTQYF
TRBV5-5	TRBJ2-2	CASSLLAVNTGELFF
TRBV5-1	TRBJ1-2	CASREMNYGYTF
TRBV25-1	TRBJ2-7	CASSPPGLAGVHEQYF
TRBV20-1	TRBJ2-5	CSAPRTGAGTQYF
TRBV9	TRBJ2-2	CASSGRPDRKNTGELFF
TRBV20-1	TRBJ1-1	CSATDPRRVNTEAFF
TRBV6-6	TRBJ2-5	CASSFAGALKQETQYF
TRBV20-1	TRBJ2-1	CSASPPTSGSYEQFF
TRBV5-6	TRBJ2-2	CASITLAGGGTGELFF
TRBV3-1	TRBJ2-5	CASSQDTATLQETQYF
TRBV25-1	TRBJ1-2	CASKEDNSYGGYTF
TRBV11-3	TRBJ2-5	CASSLDQAGQETQYF
TRBV4-1	TRBJ2-1	CASSQDGLAPNNEQFF
TRBV7-9	TRBJ1-2	CASSLEPDYTF
TRBV3-1	TRBJ1-1	CASSQVLTGSSFF
TRBV19	TRBJ2-1	CASGRDISYNEQFF
TRBV7-7	TRBJ2-3	CASSLVGGDTQYF
TRBV4-1	TRBJ1-1	CASSQDSPTEAFF
TRBV5-1	TRBJ1-5	CASSLGGLDQPQHF
TRBV19	TRBJ1-1	CASSSSPIGPEAFF
TRBV5-5	TRBJ2-1	CASSLQPHTNEQFF
TRBV2	TRBJ2-1	CASSVSGLSYNEQFF
TRBV12-3/TRBV12-4	TRBJ2-2	CASSLRDRGRGELFF
TRBV5-1	TRBJ2-1	CASSQMTSGSLSEQFF